The 4 T cell receptor beta chains below come from one sample, sequenced in a study of PD-1 blockade in classical Hodgkin lymphoma. Each patient experienced a relapse that followed autologous stem cell transplantation, and brentuximab vedotin exposure varied. The data were produced by immunoSEQ multiplex PCR, yet TCRdb's version contains in-frame clones alone and is incomplete. The sample comprises about 97,000 clones, around 80% of which are singletons, and 10% to 15% rests with the top ten. The source was peripheral blood mononuclear cells (PBMCs), collected at baseline. Receptors were obtained from a human donor with classical Hodgkin lymphoma.

This clone has just a few counts. The chain has TRBV16 and TRBJ2-1, with a weak D call TRBD1 (6 bases). V lost 3 bases and J lost 8, with 20 bases in between. The V gene's germline CDR1 is KGHSY and CDR2 FQNENV. The CDR3 spans 16 residues. CDR3 in amino acids: CASSQPGTGSHDEQFF. CDR3 nucleotide sequence: TGTGCCAGCAGCCAGCCCGGAACAGGGAGTCACGATGAGCAGTTCTTC.

This chain joins TRBV6-1 and TRBJ2-7, with TRBD1 as a possible D gene (6 bases). The CDR3 covers 15 residues. Germline CDR1 and CDR2: MNHNS and SASEGT. The V end was cut by 6 bases, the J end by 0 bases, with 15 bases between. The DNA of the CDR3 is TGTGCCAGCAGGGGGATAGACAGGTTCTCCTACGAGCAGTACTTC. Its protein product is CASRGIDRFSYEQYF.

The chain recombines TRBV10-3 with TRBJ2-1; the D is unclear. Trimming removed 3 bases from V and 5 bases from J, with 17 bases in between. The CDR3 sequence is 16 residues long. Looked up from germline, CDR1 is ENHRY and CDR2 is SYGVKD. For the CDR3, the DNA is TGTGCCATCAGTGAAGGTGGGTTAGGACGTAACAATGAGCAGTTCTTC. Translating gives CAISEGGLGRNNEQFF.

This sequence joins TRBV10-1 and TRBJ1-4; 10 bases fit TRBD1. Germline V gene data show CDR1 as WNHNN and CDR2 as SYGVQD (reference sequence). The CDR3 runs to 14 residues. Unmatched junction bases numbered 2, after V lost 3 bases and J lost 7 bases. CDR3 loop: CASSDGTGVEKLFF. The CDR3 DNA sequence: TGCGCCAGCAGTGATGGGACAGGGGTTGAAAAACTGTTTTTT.